The rows below give T cell receptor beta chains drawn from one sample of a study of human T cells and chemical hapten exposure. TCRdb used MiXCR to reprocess the RACE reads, holding one entry per CDR3 protein. The sample includes around 300,000 distinct CDR3 sequences, around 7% of them seen just once. The starting material was whole blood, obtained in connection with sensitization to the hapten diphenylcyclopropenone (DPC). These receptors originate from a woman under 30 with alopecia areata. Some clones in this sample may be carry-over from other donors' samples. Both conserved end residues are part of each CDR3. The order of the fields is V gene, D gene, clone size, J gene, CDR3 DNA, CDR3 protein. A D gene is named only where the DNA matches it firmly. Clone size is given for some rows only: seen once, a few or many times, or a class if the clone is expanded.

v_call: TRBV6-5
d_call: .
clone_size: few
j_call: TRBJ1-4
cdr3_nt: TGTGCCAGCAGTTACTCCTTCGACAATGAAAAACTGTTTTTT
cdr3_aa: CASSYSFDNEKLFF

v_call: TRBV12-3/TRBV12-4
d_call: .
clone_size: many
j_call: TRBJ2-3
cdr3_nt: TGTGCCAGCAGTTTCCCTCCGGGAACTAGCACAGATACGCAGTATTTT
cdr3_aa: CASSFPPGTSTDTQYF

v_call: TRBV7-9
d_call: TRBD1
clone_size: .
j_call: TRBJ1-4
cdr3_nt: TGTGCCAGCAGCCCAACCAGGGGGCTTAATGAAAAACTGTTTTTT
cdr3_aa: CASSPTRGLNEKLFF

v_call: TRBV14
d_call: .
clone_size: .
j_call: TRBJ1-1
cdr3_nt: TGTGCCAGCAGCCAATCAGGGGCAGGGGACCAAATATTTGTTGGCACTGAAGCTTTCTTT
cdr3_aa: CASSQSGAGDQIFVGTEAFF

v_call: TRBV5-6
d_call: .
clone_size: few
j_call: TRBJ1-2
cdr3_nt: TGTGCCAGCAGCTTGGGCACCCGTACTAACTATGGCTACACCTTC
cdr3_aa: CASSLGTRTNYGYTF

v_call: TRBV27
d_call: .
clone_size: .
j_call: TRBJ2-2
cdr3_nt: TGTGCCAGCAGTCCCTCCTCCCACGCGAACACCGGGGAGCTGTTTTTT
cdr3_aa: CASSPSSHANTGELFF

v_call: TRBV6-6
d_call: .
clone_size: few
j_call: TRBJ2-5
cdr3_nt: TGTGCCAGCAGGCAACACGGGGGCGCGGAGACCCAGTACTTC
cdr3_aa: CASRQHGGAETQYF

v_call: TRBV4-2
d_call: .
clone_size: many
j_call: TRBJ2-7
cdr3_nt: TGTGCCAGCACCCGAAGCTTAGTTTCCTACGAGCAGTACTTC
cdr3_aa: CASTRSLVSYEQYF

v_call: TRBV7-2
d_call: .
clone_size: .
j_call: TRBJ1-2
cdr3_nt: TGTGCCAGCAACCCAGGACAGTCTCTCAACTATGGCTACACCTTC
cdr3_aa: CASNPGQSLNYGYTF

v_call: TRBV10-3
d_call: TRBD2
clone_size: .
j_call: TRBJ2-7
cdr3_nt: TGTGCCATCAGTGCGTCTTCGGGACTAGACTCCTACGAGCAGTACTTC
cdr3_aa: CAISASSGLDSYEQYF

v_call: TRBV7-3
d_call: .
clone_size: many
j_call: TRBJ2-2
cdr3_nt: TGTGCCAGCAGGTCACAGGGTTACACCGGGGAGCTGTTTTTT
cdr3_aa: CASRSQGYTGELFF

v_call: TRBV10-3
d_call: .
clone_size: .
j_call: TRBJ2-1
cdr3_nt: TGTGCCATCAGTGAGTCAGGCACCGACAATGAGCAGTTCTTC
cdr3_aa: CAISESGTDNEQFF

v_call: TRBV20-1
d_call: .
clone_size: many
j_call: TRBJ2-3
cdr3_nt: TGCAGTGCTCCCGGGACTCGCACAGATACGCAGTATTTT
cdr3_aa: CSAPGTRTDTQYF

v_call: TRBV29-1
d_call: TRBD2
clone_size: .
j_call: TRBJ2-1
cdr3_nt: TGCAGCGTTGAAGAATTAAGACTAGCCGCATACAATGAGCAGTTCTTC
cdr3_aa: CSVEELRLAAYNEQFF

v_call: TRBV28
d_call: .
clone_size: many
j_call: TRBJ1-1
cdr3_nt: TGTGCCAGCAGTCTCTCGGACGGAATGAACACTGAAGCTTTCTTT
cdr3_aa: CASSLSDGMNTEAFF

v_call: TRBV4-3
d_call: .
clone_size: .
j_call: TRBJ2-3
cdr3_nt: TGCGCCAGCAGCCAAGATCGGGGCCGAAGCACAGATACGCAGTATTTT
cdr3_aa: CASSQDRGRSTDTQYF